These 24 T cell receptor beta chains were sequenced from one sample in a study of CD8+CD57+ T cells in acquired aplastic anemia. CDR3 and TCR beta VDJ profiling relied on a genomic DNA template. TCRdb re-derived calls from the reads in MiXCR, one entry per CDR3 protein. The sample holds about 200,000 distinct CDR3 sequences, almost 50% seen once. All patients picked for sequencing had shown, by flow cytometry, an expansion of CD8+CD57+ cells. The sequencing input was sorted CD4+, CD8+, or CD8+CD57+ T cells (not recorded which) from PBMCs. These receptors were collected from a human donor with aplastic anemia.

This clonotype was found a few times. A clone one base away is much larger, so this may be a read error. The CDR3 sequence is CSARDSGSGNQPQHF. The CDR3, as DNA: TGCAGTGCTAGAGATAGCGGGTCGGGGAATCAGCCCCAGCATTTT. The chain combines TRBV20-1 with TRBJ1-5; D not resolved. CDR3 length: 15 amino acids. Germline V gene sequence: CDR1 DFQATT, CDR2 SNEGSKA (reference sequence). V lost 0 bases to trimming and J lost 4 bases, with 13 bases between them.

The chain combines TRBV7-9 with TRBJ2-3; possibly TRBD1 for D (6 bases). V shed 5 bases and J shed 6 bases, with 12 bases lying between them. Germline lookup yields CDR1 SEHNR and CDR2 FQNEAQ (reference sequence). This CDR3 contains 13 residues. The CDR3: CASSGGPRDTQYF. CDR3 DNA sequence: TGTGCCAGCAGCGGGGGCCCTCGGGATACGCAGTATTTT.

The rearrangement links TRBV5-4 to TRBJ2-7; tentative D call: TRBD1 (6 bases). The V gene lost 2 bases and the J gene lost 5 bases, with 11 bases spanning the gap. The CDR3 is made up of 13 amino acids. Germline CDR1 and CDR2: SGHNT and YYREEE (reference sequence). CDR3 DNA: TGTGCCAGCAGCTTCACAGGGTCGGACGAGCAGTACTTC. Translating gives CASSFTGSDEQYF.

The DNA for the CDR3 is TGCAGCGTTGGGGGCCAGATCCCTAGCTATGGCTACACCTTC. Protein product: CSVGGQIPSYGYTF. The V gene is TRBV29-1, the J gene TRBJ1-2; perhaps TRBD1 as D (5 bases). Trimming took 4 bases from V and 4 from J, leaving 16 bases between them. Germline CDR1 and CDR2: SQVTM and ANQGSEA. The CDR3 totals 14 residues.

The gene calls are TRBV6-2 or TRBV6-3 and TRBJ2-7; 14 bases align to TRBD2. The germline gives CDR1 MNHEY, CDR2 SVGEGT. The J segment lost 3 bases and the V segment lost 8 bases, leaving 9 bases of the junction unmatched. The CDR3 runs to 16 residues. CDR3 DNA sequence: TGTGCCAGCGCCCCCGCCGGGACTAGCGGGAGCTACGAGCAGTACGTC. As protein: CASAPAGTSGSYEQYV.

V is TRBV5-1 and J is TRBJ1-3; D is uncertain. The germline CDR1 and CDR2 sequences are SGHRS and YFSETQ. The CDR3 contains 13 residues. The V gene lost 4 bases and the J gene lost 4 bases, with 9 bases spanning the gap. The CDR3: CASSQKMGNTIYF. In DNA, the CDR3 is TGCGCCAGCAGCCAAAAGATGGGAAACACCATATATTTT.

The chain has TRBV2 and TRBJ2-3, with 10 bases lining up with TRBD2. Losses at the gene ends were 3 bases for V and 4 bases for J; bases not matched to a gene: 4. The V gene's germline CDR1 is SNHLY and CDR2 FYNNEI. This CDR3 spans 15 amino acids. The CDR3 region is CASSDRAGGPDTQYF. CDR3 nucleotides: TGTGCCAGCAGTGACCGAGCGGGGGGGCCAGATACGCAGTATTTT.

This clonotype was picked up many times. For the CDR3, the DNA is TGCGCCAGCAGCTTGGCCAACAGCGGGGGGGTTAAAGAGACCCAGTACTTC. Protein sequence: CASSLANSGGVKETQYF. The chain combines TRBV5-1 with TRBJ2-5; 10 bases map to TRBD2. The germline V gene encodes CDR1 SGHRS and CDR2 YFSETQ. V gave up 0 bases and J gave up 3 bases; unmatched junction bases: 8. The CDR3 runs to 17 residues. The full variable domain, in which reference TRBV5-1 and TRBJ2-5 provide the parts outside the CDR3, is KAGVTQTPRYLIKTRGQQVTLSCSPISGHRSVSWYQQTPGQGLQFLFEYFSETQRNKGNFPGRFSGRQFSNSRSEMNVSTLELGDSALYLCASSLANSGGVKETQYFGPGTRLLVL.

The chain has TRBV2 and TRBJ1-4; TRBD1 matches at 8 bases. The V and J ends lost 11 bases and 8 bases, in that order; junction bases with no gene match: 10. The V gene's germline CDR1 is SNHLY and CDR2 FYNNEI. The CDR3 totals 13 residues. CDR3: CAGNQDREEKLFF. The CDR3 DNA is TGTGCCGGAAATCAGGACAGGGAGGAAAAACTGTTTTTT.

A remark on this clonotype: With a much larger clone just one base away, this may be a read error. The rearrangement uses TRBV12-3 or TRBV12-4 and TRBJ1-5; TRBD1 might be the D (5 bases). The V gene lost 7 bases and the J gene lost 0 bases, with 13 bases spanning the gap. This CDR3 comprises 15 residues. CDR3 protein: CASTQGGHSNQPQHF. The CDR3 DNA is TGTGCCAGCACCCAGGGAGGGCATAGCAATCAGCCCCAGCATTTT.

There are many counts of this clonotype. The CDR3 DNA reads TGTGCCACCAGCAGAGGGACAGGCTCCTATGGCTACACCTTC. The encoded protein is CATSRGTGSYGYTF. This sequence joins TRBV15 and TRBJ1-2; TRBD1 aligns across 7 bases. V was pared by 1 base and J by 4 bases, with 3 bases of the junction left unmatched. The CDR3 length is 14 residues. From germline, CDR1 is LNHNV and CDR2 YYDKDF (reference sequence). Looking up the rest from reference TRBV15 and TRBJ1-2 gives the full variable domain: DAMVIQNPRYQVTQFGKPVTLSCSQTLNHNVMYWYQQKSSQAPKLLFHYYDKDFNNEADTPDNFQSRRPNTSFCFLDIRSPGLGDTAMYLCATSRGTGSYGYTFGSGTRLTVV.

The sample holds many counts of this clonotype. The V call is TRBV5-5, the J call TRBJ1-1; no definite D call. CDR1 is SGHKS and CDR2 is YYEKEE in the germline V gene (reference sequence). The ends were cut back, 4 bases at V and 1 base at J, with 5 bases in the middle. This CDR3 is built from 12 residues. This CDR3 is CASSPGNTEAFF. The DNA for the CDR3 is TGTGCCAGCAGCCCAGGGAACACTGAAGCTTTCTTT.

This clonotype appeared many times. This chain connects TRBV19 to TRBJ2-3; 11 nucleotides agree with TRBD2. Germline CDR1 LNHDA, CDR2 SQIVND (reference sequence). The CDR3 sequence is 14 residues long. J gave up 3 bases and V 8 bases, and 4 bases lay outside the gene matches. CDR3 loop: CASSTSGATDTQYF. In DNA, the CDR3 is TGTGCCAGTTCGACTAGCGGGGCAACAGATACGCAGTATTTT.

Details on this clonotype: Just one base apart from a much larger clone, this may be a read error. CDR3 coding DNA: TGTGCCAGCAGTACAGGGGGCGTGGGGGGTGGAGAGACCCAGTACTTC. This translates into CASSTGGVGGGETQYF. This sequence joins TRBV6-5 and TRBJ2-5; 9 bases are a match to TRBD1. Trimming cost V 5 bases and J 4 bases; bases outside gene matches: 11. The CDR3 totals 16 residues. Germline CDR1 reads MNHEY; CDR2 reads SVGAGI.

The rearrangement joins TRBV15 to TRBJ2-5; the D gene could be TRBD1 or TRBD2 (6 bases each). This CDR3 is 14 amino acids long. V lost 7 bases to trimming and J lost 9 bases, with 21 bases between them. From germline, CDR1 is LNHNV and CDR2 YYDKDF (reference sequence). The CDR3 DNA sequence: TGTGCCACCAACCAGGAAGGGGGGATAGGTGCCCAGTACTTC. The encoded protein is CATNQEGGIGAQYF.

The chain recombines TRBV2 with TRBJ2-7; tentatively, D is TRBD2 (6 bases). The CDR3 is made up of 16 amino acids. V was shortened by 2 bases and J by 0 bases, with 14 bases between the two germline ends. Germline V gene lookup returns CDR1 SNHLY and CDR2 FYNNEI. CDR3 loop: CASSEHSGLSSYEQYF. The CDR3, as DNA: TGTGCCAGCAGTGAACACAGCGGGCTTAGCTCCTACGAGCAGTACTTC.

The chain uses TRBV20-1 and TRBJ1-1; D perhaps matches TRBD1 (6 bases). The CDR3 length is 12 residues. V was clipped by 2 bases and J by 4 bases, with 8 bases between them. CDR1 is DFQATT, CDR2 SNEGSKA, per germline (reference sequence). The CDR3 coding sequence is TGCAGTGCTAGAACAGGGATCACTGAAGCTTTCTTT. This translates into CSARTGITEAFF.

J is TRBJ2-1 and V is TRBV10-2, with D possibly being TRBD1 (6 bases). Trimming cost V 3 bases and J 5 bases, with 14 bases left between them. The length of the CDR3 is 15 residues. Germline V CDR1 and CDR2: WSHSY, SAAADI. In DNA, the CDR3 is TGCGCCAGCAGTGAACATGGACAGCGAAACAATGAGCAGTTCTTC. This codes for CASSEHGQRNNEQFF.

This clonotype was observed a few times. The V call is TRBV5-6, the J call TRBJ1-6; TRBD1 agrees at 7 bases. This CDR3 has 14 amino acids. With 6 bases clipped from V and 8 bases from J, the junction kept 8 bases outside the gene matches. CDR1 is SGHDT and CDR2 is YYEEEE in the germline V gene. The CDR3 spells CASTLNDRDSPLHF. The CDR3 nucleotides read TGTGCCAGCACCCTAAACGACAGGGATTCACCCCTCCACTTT.

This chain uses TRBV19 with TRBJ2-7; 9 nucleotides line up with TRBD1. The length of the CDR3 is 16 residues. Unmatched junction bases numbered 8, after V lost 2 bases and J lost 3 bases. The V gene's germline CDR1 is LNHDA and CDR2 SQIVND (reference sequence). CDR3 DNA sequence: TGTGCCAGTAGTATATCTTCCCCGGGACAGGGCTACGAGCAGTACTTC. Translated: CASSISSPGQGYEQYF. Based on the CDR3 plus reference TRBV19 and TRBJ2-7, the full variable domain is DGGITQSPKYLFRKEGQNVTLSCEQNLNHDAMYWYRQDPGQGLRLIYYSQIVNDFQKGDIAEGYSVSREKKESFPLTVTSAQKNPTAFYLCASSISSPGQGYEQYFGPGTRLTVT.

CDR3 coding DNA: TGTGCCATCAGTGATGGGGGCGGAGGCTCCTACGAGCAGTACTTC. It yields the protein CAISDGGGGSYEQYF. This sequence joins TRBV10-3 and TRBJ2-7; D is perhaps TRBD1 (6 bases). Germline-derived CDR1 and CDR2 are ENHRY and SYGVKD. Trimming removed 3 bases from V and 0 bases from J, with 12 bases in between. The CDR3 has 15 residues.

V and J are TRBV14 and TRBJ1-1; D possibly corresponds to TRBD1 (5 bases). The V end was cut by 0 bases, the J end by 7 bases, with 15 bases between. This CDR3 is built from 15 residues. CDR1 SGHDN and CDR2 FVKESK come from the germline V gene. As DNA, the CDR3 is TGTGCCAGCAGCCAAGATCGGGGCGGGGGTGGTGAAGCTTTCTTT. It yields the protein CASSQDRGGGGEAFF. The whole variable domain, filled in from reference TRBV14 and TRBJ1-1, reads EAGVTQFPSHSVIEKGQTVTLRCDPISGHDNLYWYRRVMGKEIKFLLHFVKESKQDESGMPNNRFLAERTGGTYSTLKVQPAELEDSGVYFCASSQDRGGGGEAFFGQGTRLTVV.

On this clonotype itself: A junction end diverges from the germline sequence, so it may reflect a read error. The CDR3, as DNA: TGCAGCGTCGAAGCGGGACTAGCGGGAGATACGCAGTATTTT. Encoded protein: CSVEAGLAGDTQYF. The V call is TRBV29-1, the J call TRBJ2-3; 12 positions agree with TRBD2. The CDR3 runs 14 residues. Germline CDR1 and CDR2: SQVTM and ANQGSEA.

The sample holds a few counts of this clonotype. The CDR3 DNA reads as TGTGCCACCAGCAGGGACACAGGGTACTACGAGCAGTACTTC. This gives the protein CATSRDTGYYEQYF. The chain is built from TRBV15 and TRBJ2-7; the D gene is possibly TRBD1 (6 bases). V gave up 3 bases and J gave up 3 bases, with 12 bases separating them. This CDR3 contains 14 residues. Germline CDR1 reads LNHNV; CDR2 reads YYDKDF (reference sequence).